The 3 T cell receptor beta chains given below trace back to one sample, sequenced in a study of tumor-infiltrating lymphocytes in primary liver carcinoma. Synthesis of TCR beta cDNA was carried out from approximately 0.55 ug total RNA with a constant-region primer. Three nested multiplex PCR rounds, a slightly modified ARM-PCR, produced the libraries for TCR beta. Forward primers for TRBV1-TRBV30 and a C-beta reverse primer served the first two PCR rounds, at around 9 cycles each. MiXCR, run by TCRdb on the multiplex PCR reads, gives a single entry per CDR3 protein. The repertoire holds 30,000 to 40,000 distinct CDR3 sequences, 74% seen once, with roughly 15% in the top ten. Total RNA and DNA came together from around 20-30 mg of bulk tissue without cell sorting. Material for sequencing was liver tumor tissue from sampling region 4. Indicated subset: tumor region T4, right-lateral pole. Receptors were obtained from a man aged 35-49 years with primary liver carcinoma and hepatitis B virus infection.

This clonotype was found many times. This may come from a read error, since a much larger clone is one base off. This sequence joins TRBV25-1 and TRBJ1-1; the D is unclear. Trimming shortened V by 5 bases and J by 3 bases, and 13 bases separated the two germline ends. The CDR3 covers 14 residues. Germline CDR1 MGHDK, CDR2 SYGVNS. In nucleotides, the CDR3 is TGTGCCAGCAGTATTCAGGAAAGGGACACTGAAGCTTTCTTT. Encoded protein: CASSIQERDTEAFF.

Turning to this clonotype: A read error may produce the germline difference seen at one junction end. The CDR3 DNA is TGCGTCAGCGGTGAAGTAGAAAACACTGAAACTTTCTTT. Its translation: CVSGEVENTETFF. The V and J genes are TRBV10-2 and TRBJ1-1, with D unresolved. Germline V gene data show CDR1 as WSHSY and CDR2 as SAAADI. This CDR3 has 13 residues.

Within the sample, this clonotype is medium-sized (0.01 to 0.1%). CDR3 nucleotide sequence: TGTGCCATCAGTGAAGCGAGCGGGTACACAGATACGCAGTATTTT. It translates to CAISEASGYTDTQYF. The J gene is TRBJ2-3, the V gene TRBV10-3; D possibly corresponds to TRBD2 (6 bases). Germline V gene data show CDR1 as ENHRY and CDR2 as SYGVKD. Trimming cost V 3 bases and J 2 bases, with 12 bases left between them. This CDR3 region has 15 residues.